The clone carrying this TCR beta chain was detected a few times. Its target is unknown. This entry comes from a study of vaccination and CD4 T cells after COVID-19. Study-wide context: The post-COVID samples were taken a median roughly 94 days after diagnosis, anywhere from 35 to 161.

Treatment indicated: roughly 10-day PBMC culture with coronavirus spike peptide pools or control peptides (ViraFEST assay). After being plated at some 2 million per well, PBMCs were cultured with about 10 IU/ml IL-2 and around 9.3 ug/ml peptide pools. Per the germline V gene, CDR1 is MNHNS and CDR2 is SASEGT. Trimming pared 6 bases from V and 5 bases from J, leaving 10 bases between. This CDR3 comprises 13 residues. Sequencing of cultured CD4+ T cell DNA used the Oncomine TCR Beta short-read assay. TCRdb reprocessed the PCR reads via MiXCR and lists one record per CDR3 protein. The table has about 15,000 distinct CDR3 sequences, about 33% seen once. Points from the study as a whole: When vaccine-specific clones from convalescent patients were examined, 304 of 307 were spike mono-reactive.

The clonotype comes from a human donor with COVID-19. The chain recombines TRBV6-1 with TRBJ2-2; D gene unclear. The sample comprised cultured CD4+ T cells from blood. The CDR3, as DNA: TGTGCCAGCAGCCCCTATTCGACCGGGGAGCTGTTTTTT. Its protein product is CASSPYSTGELFF.